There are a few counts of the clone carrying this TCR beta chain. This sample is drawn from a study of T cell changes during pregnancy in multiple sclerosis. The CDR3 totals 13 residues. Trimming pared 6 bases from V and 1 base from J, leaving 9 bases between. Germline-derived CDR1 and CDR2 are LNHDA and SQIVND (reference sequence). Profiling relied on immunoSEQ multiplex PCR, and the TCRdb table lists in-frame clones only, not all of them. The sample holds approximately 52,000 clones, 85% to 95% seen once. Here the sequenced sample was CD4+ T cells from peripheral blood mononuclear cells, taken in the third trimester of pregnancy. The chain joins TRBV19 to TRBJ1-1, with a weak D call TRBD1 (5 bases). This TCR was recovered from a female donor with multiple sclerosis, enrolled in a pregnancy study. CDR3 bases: TGTGCCAGTAGGTCCACAGGGAACACTGAAGCTTTCTTT. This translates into CASRSTGNTEAFF.